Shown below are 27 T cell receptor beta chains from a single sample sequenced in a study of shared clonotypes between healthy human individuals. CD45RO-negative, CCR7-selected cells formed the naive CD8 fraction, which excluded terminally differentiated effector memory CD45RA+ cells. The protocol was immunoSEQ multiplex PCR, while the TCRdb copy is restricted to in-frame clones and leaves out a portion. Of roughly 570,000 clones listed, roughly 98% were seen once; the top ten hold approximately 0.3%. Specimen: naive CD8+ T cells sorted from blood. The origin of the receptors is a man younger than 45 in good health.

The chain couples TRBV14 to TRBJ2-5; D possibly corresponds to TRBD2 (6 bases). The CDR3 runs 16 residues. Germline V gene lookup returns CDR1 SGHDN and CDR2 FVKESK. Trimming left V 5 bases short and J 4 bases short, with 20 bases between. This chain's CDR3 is CASSNFGGLWGETQYF. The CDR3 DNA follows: TGTGCCAGCAGCAACTTCGGGGGACTGTGGGGAGAGACCCAGTACTTC.

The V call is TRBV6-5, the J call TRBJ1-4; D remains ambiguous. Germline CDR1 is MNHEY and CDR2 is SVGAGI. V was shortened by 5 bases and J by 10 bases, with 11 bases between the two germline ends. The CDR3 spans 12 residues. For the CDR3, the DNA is TGTGCCAGCAGTGACGTCGATGGAAAACTGTTTTTT. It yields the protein CASSDVDGKLFF.

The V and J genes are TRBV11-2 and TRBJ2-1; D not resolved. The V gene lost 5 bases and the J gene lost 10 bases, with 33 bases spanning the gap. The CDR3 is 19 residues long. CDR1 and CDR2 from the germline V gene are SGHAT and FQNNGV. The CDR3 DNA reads TGTGCCAGCAGCGGAATTGAACTTGGCCAAGTCGACATCCCGTTGGAGCAGTTCTTC. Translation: CASSGIELGQVDIPLEQFF.

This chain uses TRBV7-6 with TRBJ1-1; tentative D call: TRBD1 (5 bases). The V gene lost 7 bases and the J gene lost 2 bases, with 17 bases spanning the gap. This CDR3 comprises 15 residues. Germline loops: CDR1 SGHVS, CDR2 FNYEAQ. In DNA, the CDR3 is TGTGCCAGCATCTCCGGGGCTGCGGTAAACACTGAAGCTTTCTTT. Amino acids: CASISGAAVNTEAFF.

The CDR3 bases are TGTGCCAGCAGCGAACAGGGGGTAGCGGGACTAGCGGGAAACAATGAGCAGTTCTTC. Protein sequence: CASSEQGVAGLAGNNEQFF. The V gene is TRBV9, the J gene TRBJ2-1; 13 nucleotides align to TRBD2. Germline V CDR1 and CDR2: SGDLS, YYNGEE. The CDR3 consists of 19 residues. V was pared by 3 bases and J by 5 bases, with 14 bases of the junction left unmatched.

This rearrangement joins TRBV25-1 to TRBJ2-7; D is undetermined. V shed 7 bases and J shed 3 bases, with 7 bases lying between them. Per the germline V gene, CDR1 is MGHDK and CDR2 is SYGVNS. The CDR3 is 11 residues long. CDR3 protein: CASTVDYEQYF. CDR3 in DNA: TGTGCCAGCACCGTCGACTACGAGCAGTACTTC.

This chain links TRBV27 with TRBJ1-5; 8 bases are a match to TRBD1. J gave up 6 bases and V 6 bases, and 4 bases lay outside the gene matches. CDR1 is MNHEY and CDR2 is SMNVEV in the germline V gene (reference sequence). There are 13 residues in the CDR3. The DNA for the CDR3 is TGTGCCAGCAGGACAGGGGAGGGTCAGCCCCAGCATTTT. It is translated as CASRTGEGQPQHF.

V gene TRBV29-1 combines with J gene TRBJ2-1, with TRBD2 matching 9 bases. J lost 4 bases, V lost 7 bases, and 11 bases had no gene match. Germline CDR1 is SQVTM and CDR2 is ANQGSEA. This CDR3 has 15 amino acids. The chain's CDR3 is CSAESTSGLYNEQFF. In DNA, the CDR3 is TGCAGCGCGGAGTCGACTAGCGGATTATACAATGAGCAGTTCTTC.

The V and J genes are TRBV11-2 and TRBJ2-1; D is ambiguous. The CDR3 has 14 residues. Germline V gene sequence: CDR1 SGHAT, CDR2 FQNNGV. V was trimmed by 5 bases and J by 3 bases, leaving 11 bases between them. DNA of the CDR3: TGTGCCAGCAGCGCGCTAGACCACTACAATGAGCAGTTCTTC. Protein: CASSALDHYNEQFF.

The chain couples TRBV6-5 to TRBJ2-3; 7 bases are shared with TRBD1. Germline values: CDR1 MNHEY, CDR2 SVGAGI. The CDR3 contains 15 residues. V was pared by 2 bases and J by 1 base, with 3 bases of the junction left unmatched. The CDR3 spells CASSYPGQGTDTQYF. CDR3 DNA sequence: TGTGCCAGCAGTTACCCAGGACAGGGCACAGATACGCAGTATTTT.

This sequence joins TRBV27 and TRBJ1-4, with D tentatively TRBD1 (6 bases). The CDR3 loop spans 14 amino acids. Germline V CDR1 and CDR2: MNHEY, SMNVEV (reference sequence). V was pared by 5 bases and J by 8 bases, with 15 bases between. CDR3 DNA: TGTGCCAGCAGTCTAGGGGGTGTGGGGGAAAAACTGTTTTTT. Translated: CASSLGGVGEKLFF.

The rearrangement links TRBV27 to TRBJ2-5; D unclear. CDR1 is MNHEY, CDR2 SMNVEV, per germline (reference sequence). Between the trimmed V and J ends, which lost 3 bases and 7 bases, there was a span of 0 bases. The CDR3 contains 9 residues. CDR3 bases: TGTGCCAGCAGTTTGACCCAGTACTTC. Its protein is CASSLTQYF.

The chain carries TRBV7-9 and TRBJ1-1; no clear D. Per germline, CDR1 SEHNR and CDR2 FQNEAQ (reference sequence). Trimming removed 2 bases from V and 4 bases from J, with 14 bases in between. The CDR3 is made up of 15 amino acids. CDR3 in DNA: TGTGCCAGCAGCTTACAGGATTCTAGTGCCACTGAAGCTTTCTTT. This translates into CASSLQDSSATEAFF. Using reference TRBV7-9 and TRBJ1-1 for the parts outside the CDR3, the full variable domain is DTGVSQNPRHKITKRGQNVTFRCDPISEHNRLYWYRQTLGQGPEFLTYFQNEAQLEKSRLLSDRFSAERPKGSFSTLEIQRTEQGDSAMYLCASSLQDSSATEAFFGQGTRLTVV.

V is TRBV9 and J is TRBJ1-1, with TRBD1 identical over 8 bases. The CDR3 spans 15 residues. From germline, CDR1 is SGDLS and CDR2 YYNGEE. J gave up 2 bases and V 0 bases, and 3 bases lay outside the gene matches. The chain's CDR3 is CASSVGPGGNTEAFF. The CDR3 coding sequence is TGTGCCAGCAGCGTAGGCCCAGGGGGCAACACTGAAGCTTTCTTT.

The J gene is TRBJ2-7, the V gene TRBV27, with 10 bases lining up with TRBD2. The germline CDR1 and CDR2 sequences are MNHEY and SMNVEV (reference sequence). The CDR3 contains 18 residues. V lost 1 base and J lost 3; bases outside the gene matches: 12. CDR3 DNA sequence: TGTGCCAGCAGTTTATTGCTAGCGGGAGTCCCACGGATCTACGAGCAGTACTTC. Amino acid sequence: CASSLLLAGVPRIYEQYF.

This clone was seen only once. The CDR3 loop is CASSLVGGSGELFF. Here the CDR3 DNA reads TGTGCCAGCAGCTTAGTAGGGGGATCCGGGGAGCTGTTTTTT. The chain is built from TRBV7-6 and TRBJ2-2, with D possibly matching TRBD1 (6 bases). From germline, CDR1 is SGHVS and CDR2 FNYEAQ. There are 14 residues in the CDR3. V was clipped by 1 base and J by 6 bases, with 9 bases between them.

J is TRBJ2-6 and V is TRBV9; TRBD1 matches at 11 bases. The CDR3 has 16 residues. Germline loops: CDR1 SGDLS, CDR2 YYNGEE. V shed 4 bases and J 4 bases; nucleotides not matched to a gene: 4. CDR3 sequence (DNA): TGTGCCAGCAGCAGGGACAGGGGGACAGGGGCCAACGTCCTGACTTTC. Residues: CASSRDRGTGANVLTF.

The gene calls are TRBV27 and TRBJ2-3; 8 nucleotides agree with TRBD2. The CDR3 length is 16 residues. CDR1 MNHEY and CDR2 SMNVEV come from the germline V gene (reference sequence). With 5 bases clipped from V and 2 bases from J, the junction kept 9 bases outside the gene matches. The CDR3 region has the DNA TGTGCCAGCAGTCACCTGACTAGCGAGAACACAGATACGCAGTATTTT. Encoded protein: CASSHLTSENTDTQYF.

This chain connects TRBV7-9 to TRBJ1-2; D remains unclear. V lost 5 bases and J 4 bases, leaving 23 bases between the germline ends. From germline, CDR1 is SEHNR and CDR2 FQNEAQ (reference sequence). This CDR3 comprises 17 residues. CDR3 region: CASSLPVRTVAGYGYTF. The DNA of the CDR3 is TGTGCCAGCAGCCTCCCTGTAAGGACTGTAGCCGGCTATGGCTACACCTTC.

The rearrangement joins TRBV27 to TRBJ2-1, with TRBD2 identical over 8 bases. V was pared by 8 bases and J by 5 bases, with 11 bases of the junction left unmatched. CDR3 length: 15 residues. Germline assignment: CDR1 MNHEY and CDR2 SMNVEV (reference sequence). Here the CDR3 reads CASQTISGKHNEQFF. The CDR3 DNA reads TGTGCCAGCCAAACAATTAGCGGGAAACACAATGAGCAGTTCTTC.

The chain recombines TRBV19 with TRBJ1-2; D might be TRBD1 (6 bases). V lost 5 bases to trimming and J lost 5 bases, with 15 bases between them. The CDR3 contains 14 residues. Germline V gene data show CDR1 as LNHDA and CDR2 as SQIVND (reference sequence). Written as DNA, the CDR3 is TGTGCCAGTAGTGGAGACGGGGGGGCTTATGGCTACACCTTC. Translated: CASSGDGGAYGYTF.

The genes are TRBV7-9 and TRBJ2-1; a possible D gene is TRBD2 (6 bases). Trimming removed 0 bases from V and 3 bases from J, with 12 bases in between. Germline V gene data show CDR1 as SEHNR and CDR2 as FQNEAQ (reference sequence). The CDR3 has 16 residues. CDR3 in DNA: TGTGCCAGCAGCTTAGCAGGCGGGACCGGCTACAATGAGCAGTTCTTC. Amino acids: CASSLAGGTGYNEQFF.

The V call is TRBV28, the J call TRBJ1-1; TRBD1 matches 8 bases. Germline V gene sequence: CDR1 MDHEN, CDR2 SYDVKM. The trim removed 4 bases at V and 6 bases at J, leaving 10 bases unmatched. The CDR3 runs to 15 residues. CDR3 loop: CASSSALGQGPEAFF. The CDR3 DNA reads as TGTGCCAGCAGTTCCGCCCTTGGACAGGGCCCTGAAGCTTTCTTT.

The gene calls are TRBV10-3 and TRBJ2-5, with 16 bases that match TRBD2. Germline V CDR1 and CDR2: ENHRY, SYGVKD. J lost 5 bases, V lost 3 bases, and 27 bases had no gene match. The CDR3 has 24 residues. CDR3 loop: CAISDPKEGSPGTSGRASLETQYF. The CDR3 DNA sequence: TGTGCCATCAGTGATCCGAAGGAGGGCAGCCCCGGGACTAGCGGGAGGGCCTCTTTGGAGACCCAGTACTTC.

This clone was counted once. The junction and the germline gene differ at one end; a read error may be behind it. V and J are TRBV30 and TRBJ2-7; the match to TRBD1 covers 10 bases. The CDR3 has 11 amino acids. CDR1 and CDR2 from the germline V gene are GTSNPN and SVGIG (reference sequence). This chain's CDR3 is CAWTGGYEQYF. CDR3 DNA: TGTGCATGGACAGGGGGCTACGAGCAGTACTTC.

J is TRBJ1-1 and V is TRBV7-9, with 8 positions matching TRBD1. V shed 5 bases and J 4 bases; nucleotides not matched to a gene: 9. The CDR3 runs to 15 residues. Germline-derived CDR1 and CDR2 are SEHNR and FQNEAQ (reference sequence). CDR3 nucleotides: TGTGCCAGCAGCATCCGGACAGGGCGGACCACTGAAGCTTTCTTT. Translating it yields CASSIRTGRTTEAFF.

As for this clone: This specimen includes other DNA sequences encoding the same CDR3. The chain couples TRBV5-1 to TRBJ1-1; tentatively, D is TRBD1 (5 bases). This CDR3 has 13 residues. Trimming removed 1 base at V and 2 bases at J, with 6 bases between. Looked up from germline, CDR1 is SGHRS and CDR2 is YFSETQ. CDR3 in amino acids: CASSLWGNTEAFF. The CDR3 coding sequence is TGCGCCAGCAGCTTGTGGGGCAACACTGAAGCTTTCTTT.